A selection of T cell receptor beta chains follows, all from one sample in a study of blood T cells in healthy people across ages. TCRdb ran MiXCR on the 5' RACE reads and lists one entry per CDR3 protein. The sample shows approximately 810,000 distinct CDR3 sequences, around 28% of them seen only once. Sequenced material: blood. These receptors originate from an elderly woman in good health. Each CDR3 is given with its conserved first and last residue. Each record gives: CDR3 DNA, CDR3 protein, clone size, D gene, J gene, V gene. A D gene is named only where the DNA matches it firmly. Clone size is given for some rows only: seen once, a few or many times, or a class if the clone is expanded.

cdr3_nt: TGCGCCAGCAGCTTGGGGGACAGACAAAACAATGAGCAGTTCTTC
cdr3_aa: CASSLGDRQNNEQFF
clone_size: -
d_call: TRBD1
j_call: TRBJ2-1
v_call: TRBV5-1

cdr3_nt: TGTGCCAGCAGCTTGGGCAGGGAAGTGGAGTACTTC
cdr3_aa: CASSLGREVEYF
clone_size: few
d_call: -
j_call: TRBJ2-4
v_call: TRBV5-4

cdr3_nt: TGTGCCAGCAGCCCCCCCTCTAGCTCAGGGGACACCTTC
cdr3_aa: CASSPPSSSGDTF
clone_size: many
d_call: -
j_call: TRBJ1-2
v_call: TRBV7-2

cdr3_nt: TGCAGTACTATTAGCGGGGGGGCCGATCGAGATACGCAGTATTTT
cdr3_aa: CSTISGGADRDTQYF
clone_size: many
d_call: TRBD2
j_call: TRBJ2-3
v_call: TRBV20-1

cdr3_nt: TGCAGTGCTAGAGAGGATCGGTGGGGGAACACTGAAGCTTTCTTT
cdr3_aa: CSAREDRWGNTEAFF
clone_size: many
d_call: -
j_call: TRBJ1-1
v_call: TRBV20-1

cdr3_nt: TGTGCCAGCAGCTCCAGGGGGACTAGCGCCAATGAGCAGTTCTTC
cdr3_aa: CASSSRGTSANEQFF
clone_size: -
d_call: TRBD2
j_call: TRBJ2-1
v_call: TRBV7-9

cdr3_nt: TGTGCCAGCAGCTTAATTCAGGGGTCAAATGAAAAACTGTTTTTT
cdr3_aa: CASSLIQGSNEKLFF
clone_size: -
d_call: -
j_call: TRBJ1-4
v_call: TRBV7-9

cdr3_nt: TGTGCCAGCAGCTTAGATGTGGCAGGGAGCTACACTGAAGCTTTCTTT
cdr3_aa: CASSLDVAGSYTEAFF
clone_size: -
d_call: -
j_call: TRBJ1-1
v_call: TRBV11-2

cdr3_nt: TGTGCCAGCAGCTTAAAAGGAGGGGCTAAAGAGACCCAGTACTTC
cdr3_aa: CASSLKGGAKETQYF
clone_size: many
d_call: -
j_call: TRBJ2-5
v_call: TRBV7-9

cdr3_nt: TGTGCCAGCAGTTACTCGAAAGGGGTAGGGTTTTCCAAAAACATTCAGTACTTC
cdr3_aa: CASSYSKGVGFSKNIQYF
clone_size: many
d_call: -
j_call: TRBJ2-4
v_call: TRBV6-5

cdr3_nt: TGTGCCAGCAGTCCCGGAGTCGACGGGAGGACTGAAGCTTTCTTT
cdr3_aa: CASSPGVDGRTEAFF
clone_size: -
d_call: -
j_call: TRBJ1-1
v_call: TRBV27

cdr3_nt: TGTGCCAGCAGCGCGGGATTATTAGAGCAGTACTTC
cdr3_aa: CASSAGLLEQYF
clone_size: few
d_call: -
j_call: TRBJ2-5
v_call: TRBV6-2/TRBV6-3

cdr3_nt: TGTGCCAGCAGTCCAGGGATGGTCAATCAGCCCCAGCATTTT
cdr3_aa: CASSPGMVNQPQHF
clone_size: few
d_call: -
j_call: TRBJ1-5
v_call: TRBV6-2/TRBV6-3

cdr3_nt: TGTGCCAGCACCCGGGGAACGGGAGGACAAGAGACCCAGTACTTC
cdr3_aa: CASTRGTGGQETQYF
clone_size: many
d_call: TRBD2
j_call: TRBJ2-5
v_call: TRBV6-2/TRBV6-3

cdr3_nt: TGTGCCAGCAGCCAAGATCAAGTGGGAGAGACCCAGTACTTC
cdr3_aa: CASSQDQVGETQYF
clone_size: few
d_call: -
j_call: TRBJ2-5
v_call: TRBV3-1

cdr3_nt: TGTGCCAGCAGCTTAGACCAAATCACTCGGACAGGCATAGATACGCAGTATTTT
cdr3_aa: CASSLDQITRTGIDTQYF
clone_size: few
d_call: TRBD1
j_call: TRBJ2-3
v_call: TRBV11-2

cdr3_nt: TGTGCCAGCAGCTTCACCCGGGGGACTAGCGGGGGGGCTTCCAGATACAATGAGCAGTTCTTC
cdr3_aa: CASSFTRGTSGGASRYNEQFF
clone_size: few
d_call: TRBD2
j_call: TRBJ2-1
v_call: TRBV11-2

cdr3_nt: TGCAGTGCTAGCCGGGACAGAGACCAAGAGACCCAGTACTTC
cdr3_aa: CSASRDRDQETQYF
clone_size: many
d_call: TRBD1
j_call: TRBJ2-5
v_call: TRBV20-1

cdr3_nt: TGTGCCGACGGGAAGGGCGACAGATCCACAGATACGCAGTATTTT
cdr3_aa: CADGKGDRSTDTQYF
clone_size: many
d_call: -
j_call: TRBJ2-3
v_call: TRBV12-3/TRBV12-4

cdr3_nt: TGCAGTGCCGCGCTTAGTCGACAGGCTAATTCACCCCTCCACTTT
cdr3_aa: CSAALSRQANSPLHF
clone_size: many
d_call: -
j_call: TRBJ1-6
v_call: TRBV20-1

cdr3_nt: TGTGCCAGCAGCTCTCGGCCCCGGGGGGACAATGAGCAGTTCTTC
cdr3_aa: CASSSRPRGDNEQFF
clone_size: once
d_call: TRBD2
j_call: TRBJ2-1
v_call: TRBV7-2

cdr3_nt: TGTGCCAGCAGTCCCTACAGTGGGGATACGCAGTATTTT
cdr3_aa: CASSPYSGDTQYF
clone_size: many
d_call: -
j_call: TRBJ2-3
v_call: TRBV6-2/TRBV6-3

cdr3_nt: TGTGCCAGCAGCGAAGCGGTTGGGCAGGCCCTAGCCAAAAACATTCAGTACTTC
cdr3_aa: CASSEAVGQALAKNIQYF
clone_size: many
d_call: -
j_call: TRBJ2-4
v_call: TRBV7-9

cdr3_nt: TGCAGTGCCTCGAAGGGCTTAGGCGACTATGGCTACACCTTC
cdr3_aa: CSASKGLGDYGYTF
clone_size: many
d_call: -
j_call: TRBJ1-2
v_call: TRBV20-1

cdr3_nt: TGCAGTGCAAAAACAGGGCCCAGCTCCTATAATTCACCCCTCCACTTT
cdr3_aa: CSAKTGPSSYNSPLHF
clone_size: -
d_call: -
j_call: TRBJ1-6
v_call: TRBV20-1

cdr3_nt: TGTGCCAGCAGTTACACACAGAGCTCCTACGAGCAGTACTTC
cdr3_aa: CASSYTQSSYEQYF
clone_size: many
d_call: -
j_call: TRBJ2-7
v_call: TRBV6-6

cdr3_nt: TGCAGTGCTAGTCCCTACAGGGGGCGGCTCAATGAGCAGTTCTTC
cdr3_aa: CSASPYRGRLNEQFF
clone_size: many
d_call: TRBD1
j_call: TRBJ2-1
v_call: TRBV20-1

cdr3_nt: TGTGCCAGCAGTTATCACCGACAGGGTGACTCTGGAAACACCATATATTTT
cdr3_aa: CASSYHRQGDSGNTIYF
clone_size: -
d_call: TRBD1
j_call: TRBJ1-3
v_call: TRBV6-5

cdr3_nt: TGCAGTGCTCACCTTCGGAGTTCTAGCACAGATACGCAGTATTTT
cdr3_aa: CSAHLRSSSTDTQYF
clone_size: -
d_call: -
j_call: TRBJ2-3
v_call: TRBV20-1